These 9 T cell receptor beta chains originate from one sample sequenced in a study of Graves' ophthalmopathy and Graves' hyperthyroidism. RNA transcripts yielded amplified TCR beta CDR3 regions. Second-round multiplex PCR followed a first-round RT-PCR using HTBI primers. TCRdb used MiXCR to reprocess the multiplex PCR reads, holding one entry per CDR3 protein. Of around 670,000 distinct CDR3 sequences detected, roughly 40% appear once; the ten largest clones hold roughly 46%. Sequencing was performed on peripheral blood. These receptors came from an adult man with Graves' ophthalmopathy.

This chain uses TRBV28 with TRBJ2-7; D is unresolved. Trimming pared 2 bases from V and 6 bases from J, leaving 8 bases between. There are 12 residues in the CDR3. Germline CDR1 is MDHEN and CDR2 is SYDVKM. In nucleotides, the CDR3 is TGTGCCAGCAGTTTAATTGGGCGCGAGCAGTACTTC. Translating it yields CASSLIGREQYF.

This clonotype is a singleton in its sample. The rearrangement uses TRBV10-3 and TRBJ1-2; D is unresolved. Germline V gene lookup returns CDR1 ENHRY and CDR2 SYGVKD. Trimming took 11 bases from V and 3 from J, leaving 16 bases between them. The CDR3 loop spans 13 amino acids. The CDR3 nucleotides are TGTGCCGGCAGTTACTCCGAGTACTATGGCTACACCTTC. The encoded protein is CAGSYSEYYGYTF.

The genes are TRBV20-1 and TRBJ2-5; the match to TRBD2 covers 12 bases. Unmatched junction bases numbered 6, after V lost 4 bases and J lost 3 bases. This CDR3 contains 15 residues. From germline, CDR1 is DFQATT and CDR2 SNEGSKA (reference sequence). Here the CDR3 reads CSANPPSGREETQYF. The CDR3 coding sequence is TGCAGTGCTAACCCTCCTAGCGGGAGGGAAGAGACCCAGTACTTC.

This clonotype appeared many times. The chain links TRBV15 to TRBJ2-7; D possibly corresponds to TRBD2 (6 bases). V gave up 4 bases and J gave up 3 bases, with 10 bases separating them. Germline-derived CDR1 and CDR2 are LNHNV and YYDKDF (reference sequence). The length of the CDR3 is 13 residues. CDR3 residues: CATSTGGFYEQYF. CDR3 nucleotide sequence: TGTGCCACCAGCACCGGGGGTTTCTACGAGCAGTACTTC.

This clonotype was observed at least ten times. This rearrangement joins TRBV29-1 to TRBJ1-2; possibly TRBD1 for D (6 bases). CDR1 is SQVTM, CDR2 ANQGSEA, per germline. V lost 4 bases and J lost 6, with 9 bases in between. This CDR3 has 11 amino acids. CDR3 loop: CSVAPGDGYTF. CDR3 coding DNA: TGCAGCGTTGCCCCAGGGGATGGCTACACCTTC.

This clonotype was recorded only once. The gene calls are TRBV7-9 and TRBJ1-1; 8 nucleotides align to TRBD1. The CDR3 loop spans 15 amino acids. The germline CDR1 and CDR2 sequences are SEHNR and FQNEAQ (reference sequence). Trimming removed 3 bases from V and 3 bases from J; junction bases left unmatched: 6. The CDR3 DNA is TGTGCCAGCAGCTTGGCACAGGGGGTCGACACTGAAGCTTTCTTT. Its protein product is CASSLAQGVDTEAFF.

This chain connects TRBV7-9 to TRBJ2-7; 7 nucleotides line up with TRBD2. The CDR3 totals 15 residues. CDR1 is SEHNR, CDR2 FQNEAQ, per germline (reference sequence). Unmatched junction bases numbered 10, after V lost 4 bases and J lost 4 bases. As DNA, the CDR3 is TGTGCCAGCAGCTCGTCGGCTAGCGGCTTATACGAGCAGTACTTC. Protein product: CASSSSASGLYEQYF.

Remarks on this clonotype: A much more abundant neighbour one base away suggests this may be a read error. The rearrangement links TRBV25-1 to TRBJ1-2; weak D call: TRBD1 (6 bases). The germline gives CDR1 MGHDK, CDR2 SYGVNS. This CDR3 region has 14 residues. CDR3 DNA sequence: TGTGCCAGCAGTTTATATACAGGGCTTTATGGCTACATCTTC. Protein product: CASSLYTGLYGYIF.

This clonotype appeared many times. The V gene is TRBV10-3, the J gene TRBJ1-2; D is unresolved. The CDR3 covers 13 residues. CDR1 is ENHRY and CDR2 is SYGVKD in the germline V gene. Trimming took off 7 bases at V and 2 bases at J, with 11 bases between the two ends. Here the CDR3 reads CAIIPQQNYGYTF. The DNA for the CDR3 is TGTGCCATCATCCCCCAGCAGAACTATGGCTACACCTTC.